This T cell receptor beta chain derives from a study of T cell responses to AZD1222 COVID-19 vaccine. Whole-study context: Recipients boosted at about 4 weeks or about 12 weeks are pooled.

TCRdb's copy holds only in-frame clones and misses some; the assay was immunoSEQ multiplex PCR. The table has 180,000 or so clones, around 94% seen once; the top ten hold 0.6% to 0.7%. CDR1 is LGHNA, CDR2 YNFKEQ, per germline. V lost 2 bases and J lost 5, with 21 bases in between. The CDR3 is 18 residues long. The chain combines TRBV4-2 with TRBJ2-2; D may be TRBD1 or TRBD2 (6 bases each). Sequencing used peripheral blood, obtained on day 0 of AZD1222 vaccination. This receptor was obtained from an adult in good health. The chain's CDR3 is CASSQPSRGRGRTGELFF. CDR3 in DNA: TGTGCCAGCAGCCAACCCTCCCGGGGGCGGGGAAGGACCGGGGAGCTGTTTTTT.